This T cell receptor beta chain came from a study of T-cell reconstitution after alpha-beta-depleted transplantation in children. This CDR3 is built from 13 residues. Looked up from germline, CDR1 is SQVTM and CDR2 is ANQGSEA. Trimming took 6 bases from V and 5 from J; bases not matched to a gene: 9. This clonotype showed up just once. Its antigen is unknown. Unique molecular identifiers featured in how the TCRbeta library was prepared. One entry per CDR3 protein results from TCRdb running MiXCR on the PCR reads. The data contain approximately 270,000 distinct CDR3 sequences, roughly a quarter of them singletons. General observations from the study: Reportedly, roughly two months post-transplant, alpha-beta T cells arose from several hundred expanded graft clones. Elevated TCRbeta diversity at day 60 was traced, in some patients, to surviving recipient T cells and thymic progenitors. T-cell counts and diversity were attributed mostly to newly produced T cells one year after transplant.

This TCR came from a female patient between 2 and 15 years old who had a stem cell transplant for congenital amegakaryocytic thrombocytopenia, so the T cells may come from the graft donor. The chain uses TRBV29-1 and TRBJ2-5; 7 positions match TRBD1. The sequencing here drew on PBMCs, mostly from graft donor cells, taken 360 days after TCRalphabeta/CD19-depleted stem cell transplant. The CDR3 nucleotides read TGCAGCGTCCGCAGACAGGGACGGGAGACCCAGTACTTC. It yields the protein CSVRRQGRETQYF.